Sequencing of this T cell receptor (beta chain) was carried out in a study of identical twins. There are 14 residues in the CDR3. CDR1 is LGHDT and CDR2 is YNNKEL in the germline V gene (reference sequence). V was shortened by 1 base and J by 5 bases, with 9 bases between the two germline ends. In this sample, this clonotype turned up many times. Its matching antigen is unknown. Each donor (without exception) was a healthy Caucasian. After template switching added a universal primer site, the resulting cDNA carried unique molecular identifiers. TCRdb processed the 5' RACE reads anew with MiXCR; each CDR3 protein has one entry. The repertoire holds more than 400,000 distinct CDR3 sequences, with around 15% as singletons. Overall study findings and caveats: Conclusions were based on cross-sectional statistical analysis, without following the same donors. The more abundant beta clonotypes in cord blood had fewer insertions, and memory repertoires did not show this.

These data also featured in a second study, about yellow fever vaccine responses in identical twins.

Sequenced material: CD4+ T cells sorted from blood. This rearrangement joins TRBV3-1 to TRBJ1-5; no firm D call. This clonotype originated in a woman aged 18-29 years in good health. The CDR3 protein is CASSQGSQDQPQHF. The CDR3 DNA is TGTGCCAGCAGCCAAGGGTCTCAGGATCAGCCCCAGCATTTT.